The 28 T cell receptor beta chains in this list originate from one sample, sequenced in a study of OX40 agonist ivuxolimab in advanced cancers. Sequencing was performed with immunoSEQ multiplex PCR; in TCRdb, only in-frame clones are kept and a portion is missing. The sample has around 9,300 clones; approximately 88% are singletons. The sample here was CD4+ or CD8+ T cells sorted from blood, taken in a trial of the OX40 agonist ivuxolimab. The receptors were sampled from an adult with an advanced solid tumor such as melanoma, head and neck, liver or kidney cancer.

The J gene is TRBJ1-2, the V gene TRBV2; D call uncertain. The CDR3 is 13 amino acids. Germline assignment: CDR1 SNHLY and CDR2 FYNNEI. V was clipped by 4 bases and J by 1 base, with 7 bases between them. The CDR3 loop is CASSALSNYGYTF. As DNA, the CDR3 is TGTGCCAGCAGTGCCTTGAGTAACTATGGCTACACCTTC.

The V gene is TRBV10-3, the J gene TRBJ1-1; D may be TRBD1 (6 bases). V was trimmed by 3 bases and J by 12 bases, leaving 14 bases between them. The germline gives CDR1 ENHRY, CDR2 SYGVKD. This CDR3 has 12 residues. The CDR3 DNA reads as TGTGCCATCAGTGATGAGGGGGAGAGAACTTTCTTT. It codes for CAISDEGERTFF.

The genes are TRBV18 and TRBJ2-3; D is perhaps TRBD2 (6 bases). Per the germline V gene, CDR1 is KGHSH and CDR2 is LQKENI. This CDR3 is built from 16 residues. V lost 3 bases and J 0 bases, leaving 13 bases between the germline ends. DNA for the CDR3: TGTGCCAGCTCACCTAGCGGCTACTCTAGCACAGATACGCAGTATTTT. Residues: CASSPSGYSSTDTQYF.

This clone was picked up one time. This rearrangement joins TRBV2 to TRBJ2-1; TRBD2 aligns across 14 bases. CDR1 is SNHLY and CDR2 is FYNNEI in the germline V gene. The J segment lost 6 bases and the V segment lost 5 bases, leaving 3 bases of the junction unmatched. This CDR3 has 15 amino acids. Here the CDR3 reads CASSRLAGGLNEQFF. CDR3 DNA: TGTGCCAGCAGTCGACTAGCGGGAGGGCTCAATGAGCAGTTCTTC.

DNA of the CDR3: TGTGCCAGTAGTAGTTCGACAGGGACTAATCAGCCCCAGCATTTT. This translates into CASSSSTGTNQPQHF. The chain is built from TRBV19 and TRBJ1-5; 7 nucleotides align to TRBD1. The germline gives CDR1 LNHDA, CDR2 SQIVND (reference sequence). With 4 bases clipped from V and 4 bases from J, the junction kept 7 bases outside the gene matches. The CDR3 extends over 15 amino acids.

CDR3 loop: CASKKPGSNEQFF. DNA of the CDR3: TGTGCCAGTAAAAAGCCGGGTTCGAATGAGCAGTTCTTC. V is TRBV19 and J is TRBJ2-1; D is unresolved. The V and J ends lost 7 bases and 7 bases respectively, with 14 bases between them. Germline V gives CDR1 LNHDA, CDR2 SQIVND (reference sequence). The CDR3 is made up of 13 amino acids.

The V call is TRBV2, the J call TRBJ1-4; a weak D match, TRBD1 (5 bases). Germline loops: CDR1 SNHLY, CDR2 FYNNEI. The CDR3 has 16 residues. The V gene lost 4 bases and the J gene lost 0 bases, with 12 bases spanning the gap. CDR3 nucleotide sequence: TGTGCCAGCAGTGGTCCCGACAGTGCAACTAATGAAAAACTGTTTTTT. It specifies CASSGPDSATNEKLFF.

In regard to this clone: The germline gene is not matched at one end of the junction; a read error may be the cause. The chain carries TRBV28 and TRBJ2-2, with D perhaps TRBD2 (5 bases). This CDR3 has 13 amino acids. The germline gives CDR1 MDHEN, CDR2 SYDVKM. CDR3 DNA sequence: TGCGCAACGGGGAAAGCGAACACCGGGGAGCTGTTTTTT. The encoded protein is CATGKANTGELFF.

In DNA, the CDR3 is TGTGCCAGCAGCCGAACCTTCAGGGCCGGGTGGGCTTTCTTT. Translated: CASSRTFRAGWAFF. The chain has TRBV6-5 and TRBJ1-1, with TRBD1 as a possible D gene (5 bases). This CDR3 spans 14 amino acids. Trimming removed 6 bases from V and 11 bases from J, with 22 bases in between. Germline V CDR1 and CDR2: MNHEY, SVGAGI.

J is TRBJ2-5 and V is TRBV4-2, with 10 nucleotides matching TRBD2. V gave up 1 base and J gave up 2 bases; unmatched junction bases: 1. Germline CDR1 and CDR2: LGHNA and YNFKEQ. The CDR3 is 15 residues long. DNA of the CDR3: TGTGCCAGCAGCCAAGGGACTAGCGGTCAAGAGACCCAGTACTTC. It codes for CASSQGTSGQETQYF.

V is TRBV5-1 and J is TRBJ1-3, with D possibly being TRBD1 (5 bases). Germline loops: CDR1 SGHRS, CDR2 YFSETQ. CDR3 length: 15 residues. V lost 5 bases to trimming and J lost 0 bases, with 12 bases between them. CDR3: CASRRDRDSGNTIYF. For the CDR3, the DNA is TGCGCCAGCAGGAGGGACCGTGACTCTGGAAACACCATATATTTT.

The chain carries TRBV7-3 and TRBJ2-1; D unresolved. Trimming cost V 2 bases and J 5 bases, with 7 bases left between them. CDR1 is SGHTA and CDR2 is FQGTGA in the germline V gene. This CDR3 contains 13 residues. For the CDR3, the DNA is TGTGCCAGCAGCTTAGCCAGCAACAATGAGCAGTTCTTC. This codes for CASSLASNNEQFF.

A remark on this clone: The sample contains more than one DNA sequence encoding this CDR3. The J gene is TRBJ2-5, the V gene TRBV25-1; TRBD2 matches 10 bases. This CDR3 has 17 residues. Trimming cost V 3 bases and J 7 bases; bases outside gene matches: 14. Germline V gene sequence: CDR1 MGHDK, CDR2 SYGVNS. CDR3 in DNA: TGTGCCAGCAGTGATCCCAGGACTAGCGGAAGCGGGAGGACCCAGTACTTC. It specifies CASSDPRTSGSGRTQYF. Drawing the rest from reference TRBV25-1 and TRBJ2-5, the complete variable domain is EADIYQTPRYLVIGTGKKITLECSQTMGHDKMYWYQQDPGMELHLIHYSYGVNSTEKGDLSSESTVSRIRTEHFPLTLESARPSHTSQYLCASSDPRTSGSGRTQYFGPGTRLLVL.

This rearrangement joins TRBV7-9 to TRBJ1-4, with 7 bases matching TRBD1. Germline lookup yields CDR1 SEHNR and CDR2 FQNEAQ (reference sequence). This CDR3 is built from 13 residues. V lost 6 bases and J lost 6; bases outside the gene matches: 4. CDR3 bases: TGTGCCAGCAGTCGGGACAGTCATGAAAAACTGTTTTTT. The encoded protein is CASSRDSHEKLFF.

The CDR3 nucleotides are TGTGCCAGCAGCTTGAATCCGGGACAGGCTTCCTACGAGCAGTACTTC. Translation gives CASSLNPGQASYEQYF. The chain combines TRBV11-2 with TRBJ2-7; 8 positions agree with TRBD1. Germline CDR1 reads SGHAT; CDR2 reads FQNNGV. The CDR3 has 16 amino acids. V shed 3 bases, J shed 1 base, and the junction held 8 bases outside the gene matches.

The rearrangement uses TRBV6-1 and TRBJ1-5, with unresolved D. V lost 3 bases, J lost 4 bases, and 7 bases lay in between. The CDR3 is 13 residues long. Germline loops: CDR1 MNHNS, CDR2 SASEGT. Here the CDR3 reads CASSDSANQPQHF. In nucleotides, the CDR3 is TGTGCCAGCAGTGATTCTGCTAATCAGCCCCAGCATTTT.

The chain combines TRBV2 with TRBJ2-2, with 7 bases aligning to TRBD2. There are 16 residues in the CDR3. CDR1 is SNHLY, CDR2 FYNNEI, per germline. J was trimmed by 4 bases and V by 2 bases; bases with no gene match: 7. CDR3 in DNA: TGTGCCAGCAGTGAAAGTCTAGCGGAGGTCACCGGGGAGCTGTTTTTT. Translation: CASSESLAEVTGELFF.

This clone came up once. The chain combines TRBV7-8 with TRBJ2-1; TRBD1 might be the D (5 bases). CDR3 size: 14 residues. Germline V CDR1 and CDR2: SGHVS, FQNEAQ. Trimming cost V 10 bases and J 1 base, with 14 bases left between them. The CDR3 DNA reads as TGTGCCACCCGACAGTTCCCTTCCTACAATGAGCAGTTCTTC. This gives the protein CATRQFPSYNEQFF.

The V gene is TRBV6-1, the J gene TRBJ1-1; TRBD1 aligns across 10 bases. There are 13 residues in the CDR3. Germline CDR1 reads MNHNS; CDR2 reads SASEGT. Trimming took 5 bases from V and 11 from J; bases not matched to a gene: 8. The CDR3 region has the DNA TGTGCCAGCAGTTTTGACAGGGGGCACGATGCTTTCTTT. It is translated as CASSFDRGHDAFF.

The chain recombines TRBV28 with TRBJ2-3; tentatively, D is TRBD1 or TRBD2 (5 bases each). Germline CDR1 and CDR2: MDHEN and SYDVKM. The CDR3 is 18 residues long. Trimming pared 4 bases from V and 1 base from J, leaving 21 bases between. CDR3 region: CASSSLGAAPVGTDTQYF. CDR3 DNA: TGTGCCAGCAGTTCCCTCGGGGCGGCCCCCGTGGGCACAGATACGCAGTATTTT.

The DNA for the CDR3 is TGCGCCAGCAGCCAAGGAGAAAGGGGGCCCCAGCATTTT. Amino acids: CASSQGERGPQHF. The rearrangement links TRBV4-1 to TRBJ1-5, with D possibly TRBD1 on 5 matching bases. V was cut by 1 base and J by 9 bases, with 10 bases left in between. The CDR3 totals 13 residues. Per the germline V gene, CDR1 is MGHRA and CDR2 is YSYEKL.

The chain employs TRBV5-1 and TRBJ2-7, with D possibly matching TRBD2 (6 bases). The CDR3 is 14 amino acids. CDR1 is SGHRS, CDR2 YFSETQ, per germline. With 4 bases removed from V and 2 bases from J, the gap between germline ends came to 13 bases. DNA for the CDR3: TGCGCCAGCAGCCTCGGGGAGGTCCCCTACGAGCAGTACTTC. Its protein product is CASSLGEVPYEQYF.

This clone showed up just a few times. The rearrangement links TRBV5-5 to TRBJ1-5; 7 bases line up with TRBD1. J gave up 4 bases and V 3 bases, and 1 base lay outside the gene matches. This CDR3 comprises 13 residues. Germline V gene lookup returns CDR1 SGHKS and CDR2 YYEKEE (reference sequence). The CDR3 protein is CASSWDRNQPQHF. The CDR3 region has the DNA TGTGCCAGCAGCTGGGACAGAAATCAGCCCCAGCATTTT.

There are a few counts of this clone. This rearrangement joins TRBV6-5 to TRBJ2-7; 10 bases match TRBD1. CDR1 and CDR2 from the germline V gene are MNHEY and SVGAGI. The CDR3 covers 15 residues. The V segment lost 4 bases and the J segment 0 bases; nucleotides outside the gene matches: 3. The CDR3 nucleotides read TGTGCCAGCAGTTTCGACAGGGGGCGCTCCTACGAGCAGTACTTC. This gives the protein CASSFDRGRSYEQYF.

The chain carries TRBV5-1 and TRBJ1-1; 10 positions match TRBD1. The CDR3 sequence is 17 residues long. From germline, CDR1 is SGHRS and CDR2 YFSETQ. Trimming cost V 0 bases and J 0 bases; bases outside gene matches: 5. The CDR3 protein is CASSLGGTGVLNTEAFF. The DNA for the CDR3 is TGCGCCAGCAGCTTGGGTGGGACAGGGGTTCTGAACACTGAAGCTTTCTTT.

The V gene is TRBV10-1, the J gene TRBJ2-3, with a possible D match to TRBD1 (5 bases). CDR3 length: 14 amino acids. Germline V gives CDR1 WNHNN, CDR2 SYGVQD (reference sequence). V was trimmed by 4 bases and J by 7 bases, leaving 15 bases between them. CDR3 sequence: CASSVRQGRNTQYF. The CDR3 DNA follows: TGCGCCAGCAGTGTTCGGCAGGGCAGAAATACGCAGTATTTT.

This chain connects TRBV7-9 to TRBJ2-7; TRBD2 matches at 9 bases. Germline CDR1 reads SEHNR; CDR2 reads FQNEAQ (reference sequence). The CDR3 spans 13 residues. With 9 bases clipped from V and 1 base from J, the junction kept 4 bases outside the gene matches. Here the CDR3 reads CASKSGRSYEQYF. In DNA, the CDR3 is TGTGCCAGTAAGAGCGGGAGGTCCTACGAGCAGTACTTC.

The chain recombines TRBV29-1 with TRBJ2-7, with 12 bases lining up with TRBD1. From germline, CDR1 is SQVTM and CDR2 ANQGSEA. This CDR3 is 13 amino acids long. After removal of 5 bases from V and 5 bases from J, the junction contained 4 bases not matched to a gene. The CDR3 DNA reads TGCAGCGTTCTGGGACAGGGGGCCCACGAGCAGTACTTC. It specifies CSVLGQGAHEQYF.